Following are 24 T cell receptor beta chains from one sample sequenced in a study of Graves' ophthalmopathy and Graves' hyperthyroidism. TCR beta CDR3 regions were amplified from RNA transcripts. HTBI-primed first-round RT-PCR preceded second-round multiplex PCR. Using its own MiXCR run on the multiplex PCR reads, TCRdb lists one record per CDR3 protein. The table has over a million distinct CDR3 sequences, around a third seen once; the top ten hold more than 9.5%. The sample was peripheral blood or thyroid tissue (not recorded which). These receptors all come from an adult man with Graves' hyperthyroidism.

In its sample, this clonotype was seen many times. The rearrangement links TRBV7-8 to TRBJ1-5, with unresolved D. The CDR3 sequence is 12 residues long. Trimming took 4 bases from V and 5 from J, leaving 6 bases between them. Germline assignment: CDR1 SGHVS and CDR2 FQNEAQ. DNA of the CDR3: TGTGCCAGCAGCTACACACATCAGCCCCAGCATTTT. Translating it yields CASSYTHQPQHF.

Of note for this clonotype: A much bigger clone sits one base away, suggesting this may be a read error. The chain links TRBV20-1 to TRBJ1-1; tentative D call: TRBD1 (6 bases). The germline CDR1 and CDR2 sequences are DFQATT and SNEGSKA (reference sequence). CDR3 size: 14 residues. V was cut by 6 bases and J by 1 base, with 15 bases left in between. In DNA form, the CDR3 reads TGCAGTGCCGCTCCCTTACAGGGGAACACTGAAGCTTTCTTT. Protein sequence: CSAAPLQGNTEAFF.

The CDR3 bases are TGTGCCAGCAGCCCTACCAAGACAGTAAATAATTCACCCCTCCACTTT. Translating it yields CASSPTKTVNNSPLHF. The J gene is TRBJ1-6, the V gene TRBV6-6; D might be TRBD1 (5 bases). Germline-derived CDR1 and CDR2 are MNHNY and SVGAGI (reference sequence). The CDR3 spans 16 residues. Trimming removed 6 bases from V and 5 bases from J, with 17 bases in between.

The CDR3 sequence is CAISERGGGRDQPQHF. In DNA, the CDR3 is TGTGCCATCAGTGAGAGGGGGGGGGGCCGGGATCAGCCCCAGCATTTT. The rearrangement joins TRBV10-3 to TRBJ1-5, with D tentatively TRBD1 (6 bases). The CDR3 contains 16 residues. V was shortened by 2 bases and J by 5 bases, with 16 bases between the two germline ends. Germline values: CDR1 ENHRY, CDR2 SYGVKD.

The rearrangement links TRBV9 to TRBJ2-7; a possible D gene is TRBD2 (7 bases). The CDR3 has 16 amino acids. V lost 0 bases and J 3 bases, leaving 16 bases between the germline ends. In germline, CDR1 is SGDLS, CDR2 YYNGEE. The CDR3 region is CASSVGGGQTGYEQYF. The CDR3 DNA reads TGTGCCAGCAGCGTAGGGGGGGGCCAAACGGGCTACGAGCAGTACTTC.

This rearrangement joins TRBV7-2 to TRBJ1-2; D is ambiguous. Germline CDR1 and CDR2: SGHTA and FQGNSA. The CDR3 extends over 15 amino acids. CDR3 sequence reads: CAPVDNRNSNYGYTF. The CDR3 nucleotides read TGTGCTCCAGTAGACAACCGAAACTCTAACTATGGCTACACCTTC.

This clonotype was observed many times. The chain combines TRBV7-9 with TRBJ1-5; TRBD1 matches 7 bases. The CDR3 totals 14 residues. Germline CDR1 SEHNR, CDR2 FQNEAQ (reference sequence). Germline trimming cut 3 bases from V and 4 bases from J; bases unmatched to any gene: 3. The chain's CDR3 is CASSFGQVNQPQHF. As DNA, the CDR3 is TGTGCCAGCAGCTTCGGACAGGTAAATCAGCCCCAGCATTTT.

This clonotype was seen just once. This chain connects TRBV20-1 to TRBJ2-7; the match to TRBD2 covers 8 bases. CDR3 length: 12 residues. Trimming took 3 bases from V and 7 from J; bases not matched to a gene: 5. Germline loops: CDR1 DFQATT, CDR2 SNEGSKA (reference sequence). CDR3 nucleotide sequence: TGCAGTGCTAGCCAGCTAGCGGGTGAGCAGTACTTC. Translating it yields CSASQLAGEQYF.

This clonotype was found a few times. This rearrangement joins TRBV7-9 to TRBJ2-7; D gene uncertain. The CDR3 runs 13 residues. The germline CDR1 and CDR2 sequences are SEHNR and FQNEAQ (reference sequence). The V gene lost 4 bases and the J gene lost 6 bases, with 13 bases spanning the gap. The CDR3: CASSSRPVLEQYF. In DNA, the CDR3 is TGTGCCAGCAGCTCCCGACCAGTACTCGAGCAGTACTTC.

This clonotype was seen a few times. The J gene is TRBJ2-2, the V gene TRBV7-2; 8 bases match TRBD1. This CDR3 region has 16 residues. Germline values: CDR1 SGHTA, CDR2 FQGNSA. Losses at the gene ends were 4 bases for V and 4 bases for J; bases not matched to a gene: 8. CDR3 residues: CASSSTGQGGTGELFF. The CDR3 DNA is TGTGCCAGCAGCTCTACCGGACAGGGCGGCACCGGGGAGCTGTTTTTT.

This rearrangement joins TRBV19 to TRBJ2-5; TRBD2 is a possible D gene (6 bases). The DNA end is more similar to TRBJ2-7, so the J call may be wrong. The CDR3 extends over 14 amino acids. Looked up from germline, CDR1 is LNHDA and CDR2 is SQIVND (reference sequence). DNA for the CDR3: TGTGCCAGTAGCCCGGGGAGGCGGCTCTACGAGCAGTACTTC. Protein: CASSPGRRLYEQYF.

This clonotype was recorded once. The junction differs from germline at one of its ends, possibly a read error. The chain employs TRBV20-1 and TRBJ2-6; D possibly uses TRBD1 or TRBD2 (5 bases each). CDR3 size: 16 residues. Germline CDR1 is DFQATT and CDR2 is SNEGSKA (reference sequence). As DNA, the CDR3 is TGCAGTTCTAGAAGGGACGAGAGCTCTGGGGCCAACGTCCTGACTTTC. Protein sequence: CSSRRDESSGANVLTF.

In the case of this clonotype: The DNA is left out, because the CDR3 cannot be placed on it with certainty; the CDR3 is given as TCRdb lists it. This rearrangement joins TRBV7-9 to TRBJ1-6. Per germline, CDR1 SEHNR and CDR2 FQNEAQ (reference sequence). The CDR3 has 21 residues if both end residues are counted. The CDR3 loop reads CASSFYICSVRASSYNSPLHF.

This clonotype has a single count. J is TRBJ2-5 and V is TRBV19, with D perhaps TRBD1 (7 bases). This CDR3 comprises 16 residues. Germline assignment: CDR1 LNHDA and CDR2 SQIVND (reference sequence). Trimming left V 5 bases short and J 2 bases short, with 18 bases between. The CDR3 sequence: CASSLNRGGGQETQYF. The CDR3 nucleotides are TGTGCCAGTAGTCTTAACAGGGGAGGAGGACAAGAGACCCAGTACTTC.

This clonotype was found many times. CDR3 nucleotides: TGCGCCAGCAGCTTGGCAACCCAGCGGGGAGGGGAGCTGTTTTTT. Translated, it gives CASSLATQRGGELFF. V is TRBV5-1 and J is TRBJ2-2; 7 nucleotides align to TRBD2. The CDR3 is 15 amino acids. After removal of 0 bases from V and 8 bases from J, the junction contained 7 bases not matched to a gene. The germline V gene encodes CDR1 SGHRS and CDR2 YFSETQ.

As for this clonotype: A much larger clone differs by one base, so this may be a read error. The V and J genes are TRBV12-3 or TRBV12-4 and TRBJ1-3; no definite D call. Deletions cut 5 bases from V and 0 bases from J, with 14 bases between. CDR3 length equals 16 residues. CDR3 DNA sequence: TGTGCCAGCAGTCGGGAACCTCCTCTCTCTGGAAACACCATATATTTT. Its translation is CASSREPPLSGNTIYF.

The rearrangement links TRBV7-9 to TRBJ2-2, with D hard to call. CDR1 is SEHNR, CDR2 FQNEAQ, per germline (reference sequence). The CDR3 contains 14 residues. Trimming left V 1 base short and J 5 bases short, with 8 bases between. CDR3 nucleotide sequence: TGTGCCAGCAGCTTAGGCTCAGAGACCGGGGAGCTGTTTTTT. Protein: CASSLGSETGELFF.

This clonotype was counted a few times. The chain's CDR3 is CASSFFYSYEQYF. The DNA of the CDR3 is TGTGCCAGCAGCTTTTTCTACTCCTACGAGCAGTACTTC. V usage is TRBV5-4 and J usage is TRBJ2-7, with D unresolved. The CDR3 runs to 13 residues. Deletions cut 2 bases from V and 0 bases from J, with 6 bases between. CDR1 and CDR2 from the germline V gene are SGHNT and YYREEE (reference sequence). Together with reference TRBV5-4 and TRBJ2-7, the CDR3 gives the full variable domain: ETGVTQSPTHLIKTRGQQVTLRCSSQSGHNTVSWYQQALGQGPQFIFQYYREEENGRGNFPPRFSGLQFPNYSSELNVNALELDDSALYLCASSFFYSYEQYFGPGTRLTVT.

This clonotype was seen ten or more times. The chain couples TRBV7-7 to TRBJ1-3, with 8 bases identical to TRBD1. CDR1 and CDR2 from the germline V gene are SSHAT and FNYEAQ (reference sequence). The CDR3 runs to 15 residues. With 4 bases clipped from V and 2 bases from J, the junction kept 4 bases outside the gene matches. The CDR3 sequence: CASSSTGEPGNTIYF. CDR3 bases: TGTGCCAGCAGCTCGACAGGGGAGCCTGGAAACACCATATATTTT.

This clonotype was picked up a small number of times. CDR3 sequence (DNA): TGTGCCAGCAGCTTAATCTCCTTGGAGGTGTGGAATGAAAAACTGTTTTTT. This codes for CASSLISLEVWNEKLFF. The rearrangement uses TRBV7-9 and TRBJ1-4; D not resolved. Trimming shortened V by 2 bases and J by 5 bases, and 18 bases separated the two germline ends. Germline CDR1 and CDR2: SEHNR and FQNEAQ (reference sequence). The CDR3 has 17 residues.

This clonotype has just a few counts. The rearrangement uses TRBV7-2 and TRBJ1-5; D gene unclear. Trimming took off 5 bases at V and 3 bases at J, with 8 bases between the two ends. CDR3 length: 13 residues. The germline gives CDR1 SGHTA, CDR2 FQGNSA. CDR3 protein: CASSLQYNQPQHF. CDR3 coding DNA: TGTGCCAGCAGCCTACAGTACAATCAGCCCCAGCATTTT.

On this clonotype: One end of the junction is discordant with germline, which a read error may explain. The chain combines TRBV7-9 with TRBJ1-5; D is undetermined. This CDR3 is built from 16 residues. Germline CDR1 and CDR2: SEHNR and FQNEAQ (reference sequence). The CDR3 coding sequence is TGCGCCAGCAGCCAAGACGCCGGCCTAGGAAATCAGCCCCAGCATTTT. Encoded protein: CASSQDAGLGNQPQHF.

This clonotype came up a few times. This sequence joins TRBV9 and TRBJ2-2, with D perhaps given as TRBD1 or TRBD2 (5 bases each). Germline assignment: CDR1 SGDLS and CDR2 YYNGEE. This CDR3 is built from 16 residues. V was cut by 0 bases and J by 7 bases, with 16 bases left in between. The CDR3 loop reads CASSVVSDGAVGELFF. The CDR3, as DNA: TGTGCCAGCAGCGTAGTGTCGGACGGGGCGGTCGGGGAGCTGTTTTTT.

This clonotype showed up just a few times. The chain uses TRBV19 and TRBJ2-6; unclear D gene. Germline loops: CDR1 LNHDA, CDR2 SQIVND (reference sequence). There are 15 residues in the CDR3. V was shortened by 5 bases and J by 3 bases, with 11 bases between the two germline ends. The CDR3 region is CASSSASDGANVLTF. In DNA, the CDR3 is TGTGCCAGTAGTTCGGCAAGCGATGGGGCCAACGTCCTGACTTTC. The complete variable domain, with remaining parts taken from reference TRBV19 and TRBJ2-6, reads DGGITQSPKYLFRKEGQNVTLSCEQNLNHDAMYWYRQDPGQGLRLIYYSQIVNDFQKGDIAEGYSVSREKKESFPLTVTSAQKNPTAFYLCASSSASDGANVLTFGAGSRLTVL.